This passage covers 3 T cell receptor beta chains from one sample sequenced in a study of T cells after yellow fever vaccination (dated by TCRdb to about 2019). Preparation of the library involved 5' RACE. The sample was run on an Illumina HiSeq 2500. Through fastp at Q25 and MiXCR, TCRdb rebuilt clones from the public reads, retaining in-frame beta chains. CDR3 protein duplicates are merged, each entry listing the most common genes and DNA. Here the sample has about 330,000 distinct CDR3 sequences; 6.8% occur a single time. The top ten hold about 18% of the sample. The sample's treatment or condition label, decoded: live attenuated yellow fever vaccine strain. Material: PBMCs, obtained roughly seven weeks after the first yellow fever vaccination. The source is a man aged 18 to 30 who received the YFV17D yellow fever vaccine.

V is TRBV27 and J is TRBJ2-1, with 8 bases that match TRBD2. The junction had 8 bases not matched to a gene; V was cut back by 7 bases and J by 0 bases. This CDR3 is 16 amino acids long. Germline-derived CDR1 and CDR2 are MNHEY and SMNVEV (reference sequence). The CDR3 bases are TGTGCCAGCAAGCCCGGGACTAGACCCTCCTACAATGAGCAGTTCTTC. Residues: CASKPGTRPSYNEQFF.

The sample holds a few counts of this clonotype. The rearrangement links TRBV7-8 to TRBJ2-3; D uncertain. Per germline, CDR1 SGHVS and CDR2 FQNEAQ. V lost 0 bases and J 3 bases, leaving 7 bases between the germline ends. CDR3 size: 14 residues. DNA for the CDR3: TGTGCCAGCAGCTTAGCGTTGGGGACAGATACGCAGTATTTT. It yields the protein CASSLALGTDTQYF. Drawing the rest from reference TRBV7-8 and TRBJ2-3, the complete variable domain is GAGVSQSPRYKVAKRGQDVALRCDPISGHVSLFWYQQALGQGPEFLTYFQNEAQLDKSGLPSDRFFAERPEGSVSTLKIQRTQQEDSAVYLCASSLALGTDTQYFGPGTRLTVL.

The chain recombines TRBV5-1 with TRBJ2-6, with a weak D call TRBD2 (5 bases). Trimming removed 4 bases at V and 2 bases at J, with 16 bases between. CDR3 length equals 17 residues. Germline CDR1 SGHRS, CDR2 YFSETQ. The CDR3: CASSTGSTSAGANVLTF. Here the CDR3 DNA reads TGCGCCAGCAGCACTGGGTCAACTAGTGCTGGGGCCAACGTCCTGACTTTC.